The clone carrying this T cell receptor beta chain was found once. The record originates from a study of blood T cell repertoires in COVID-19. Study-wide background: T cells, B-cell-depleted T cells, or PBMCs provided the cDNA or gDNA that served as material.

In the authors' workflow: Reference gene primer amplification gave estimated nucleated cell counts. Measured with immunoSEQ multiplex PCR; TCRdb has only the in-frame clones, and not every one. Clone size and V and J calls were adopted from that table, with D and trimming inferred from the DNA. This repertoire shows 230,000 or so clones, about 90% found once; its top ten account for about 2%. Germline values: CDR1 SGHNT, CDR2 YYREEE (reference sequence). The CDR3 sequence is 15 residues long. V gave up 4 bases and J gave up 1 base; unmatched junction bases: 8. This TCR derives from a man aged 35 to 55 with active or convalescent COVID-19. The material sequenced was peripheral blood. The rearrangement uses TRBV5-4 and TRBJ2-7; 7 bases align to TRBD1. The CDR3 loop reads CASSSYRDRSYEQYF. For the CDR3, the DNA is TGTGCCAGCAGCAGCTACCGGGACAGATCCTACGAGCAGTACTTC.